These 20 T cell receptor beta chains came from one sample sequenced in a study of identical twins. TCRdb processed the 5' RACE reads anew with MiXCR; each CDR3 protein has one entry. The sample yields under 350,000 distinct CDR3 sequences, around 9.7% seen once. This sample was shared with a second study, whose subject was yellow fever vaccine responses in identical twins.

The sample was CD8+ T cells sorted from blood. These receptors were obtained from a woman under 30 in good health.

Note on this clonotype: One end of the junction is discordant with germline, which a read error may explain. The chain is built from TRBV12-3 or TRBV12-4 and TRBJ1-2; D is uncertain. This CDR3 has 12 amino acids. In DNA form, the CDR3 reads TGTACCAGCAGTTTTGATGGGGTCGGCTACACCTTC. Residues: CTSSFDGVGYTF.

J is TRBJ2-7 and V is TRBV4-3, with 9 positions matching TRBD1. Germline loops: CDR1 LGHNA, CDR2 YSLEER. With V trimmed by 0 bases and J by 6 bases, 9 bases remained unmatched. The length of the CDR3 is 16 residues. Written as DNA, the CDR3 is TGCGCCAGCAGCCAAGATAATACGGGACAGGGTTTCGAGCAGTACTTC. It translates to CASSQDNTGQGFEQYF.

This sequence joins TRBV20-1 and TRBJ2-1; possible D gene TRBD1, 5 bases. Germline-derived CDR1 and CDR2 are DFQATT and SNEGSKA (reference sequence). V dropped 6 bases and J dropped 4 bases, with 10 bases sitting between them. This CDR3 has 12 residues. The CDR3 region has the DNA TGCAGTGCGGAGACAGAATACAATGAGCAGTTCTTC. Amino acid sequence: CSAETEYNEQFF.

This clonotype has a count of ten or more. The chain is built from TRBV4-2 and TRBJ2-1; 12 nucleotides match TRBD2. Germline values: CDR1 LGHNA, CDR2 YNFKEQ. V was pared by 3 bases and J by 4 bases, with 4 bases of the junction left unmatched. There are 16 residues in the CDR3. CDR3 in DNA: TGTGCCAGCAGCCAGGAGACTAGCGGGAGTTACAATGAGCAGTTCTTC. Amino acid sequence: CASSQETSGSYNEQFF.

This clonotype has at least ten counts. This sequence joins TRBV15 and TRBJ2-3; 7 nucleotides line up with TRBD1. Germline V lookup: CDR1 LNHNV, CDR2 YYDKDF (reference sequence). V shed 4 bases and J 0 bases; nucleotides not matched to a gene: 1. This CDR3 is 14 amino acids long. CDR3 sequence reads: CATSKDRSTDTQYF. DNA of the CDR3: TGTGCCACCAGCAAGGACAGGAGCACAGATACGCAGTATTTT. The variable domain in full, with the rest retrieved from reference TRBV15 and TRBJ2-3, is DAMVIQNPRYQVTQFGKPVTLSCSQTLNHNVMYWYQQKSSQAPKLLFHYYDKDFNNEADTPDNFQSRRPNTSFCFLDIRSPGLGDTAMYLCATSKDRSTDTQYFGPGTRLTVL.

This clonotype came up a few times. V is TRBV2 and J is TRBJ2-1; 10 bases match TRBD2. The CDR3 has 15 amino acids. The germline CDR1 and CDR2 sequences are SNHLY and FYNNEI. With V trimmed by 3 bases and J by 9 bases, 8 bases remained unmatched. Written as DNA, the CDR3 is TGTGCCAGCAGTGACGTCCTAGCGGGGGCCATTGAGCAGTTCTTC. It codes for CASSDVLAGAIEQFF.

The chain is built from TRBV7-6 and TRBJ1-6, with D perhaps matching TRBD1 (5 bases). This CDR3 is 13 amino acids long. V lost 0 bases and J lost 13, with 10 bases in between. CDR1 and CDR2 (germline): SGHVS, FNYEAQ. The CDR3: CASSLARGWPLHF. CDR3 nucleotides: TGTGCCAGCAGCTTAGCAAGGGGCTGGCCCCTCCACTTT.

V usage is TRBV2 and J usage is TRBJ2-1; D is unresolved. Germline-derived CDR1 and CDR2 are SNHLY and FYNNEI. CDR3 length: 16 residues. Trimming cost V 5 bases and J 8 bases, with 22 bases left between them. The CDR3 loop is CASSKPKYTNPHEQFF. CDR3 sequence (DNA): TGTGCCAGCAGTAAACCGAAATACACCAACCCCCATGAGCAGTTCTTC.

The chain has TRBV3-1 and TRBJ2-5; D remains unclear. V was trimmed by 0 bases and J by 5 bases, leaving 13 bases between them. Germline lookup yields CDR1 LGHDT and CDR2 YNNKEL (reference sequence). CDR3 length equals 15 residues. The CDR3 sequence: CASSQDFAVSETQYF. CDR3 bases: TGTGCCAGCAGCCAAGATTTTGCAGTGTCCGAGACCCAGTACTTC.

The genes are TRBV5-1 and TRBJ2-3, with D possibly being TRBD2 (6 bases). V was pared by 3 bases and J by 4 bases, with 6 bases between. The CDR3 is made up of 12 amino acids. Germline CDR1 is SGHRS and CDR2 is YFSETQ. The CDR3 here is CASSWGADTQYF. DNA of the CDR3: TGCGCCAGCAGCTGGGGGGCAGATACGCAGTATTTT.

This clonotype was detected a few times. The chain combines TRBV5-1 with TRBJ2-1; no reliable D call. The CDR3 spans 12 residues. Germline values: CDR1 SGHRS, CDR2 YFSETQ. V lost 2 bases and J 6 bases, leaving 6 bases between the germline ends. CDR3 sequence reads: CASSFGANEQFF. CDR3 nucleotides: TGCGCCAGCAGCTTTGGAGCCAATGAGCAGTTCTTC.

The chain uses TRBV7-6 and TRBJ2-3; D unresolved. Germline CDR1 SGHVS, CDR2 FNYEAQ. This CDR3 is built from 16 residues. V was cut by 0 bases and J by 0 bases, with 10 bases left in between. The CDR3 spells CASSLAHPTSTDTQYF. Here the CDR3 DNA reads TGTGCCAGCAGCTTAGCGCATCCGACTAGCACAGATACGCAGTATTTT. The full variable domain, its missing parts supplied by reference TRBV7-6 and TRBJ2-3, is GAGVSQSPRYKVTKRGQDVALRCDPISGHVSLYWYRQALGQGPEFLTYFNYEAQQDKSGLPNDRFSAERPEGSISTLTIQRTEQRDSAMYRCASSLAHPTSTDTQYFGPGTRLTVL.

The chain employs TRBV7-6 and TRBJ1-6, with TRBD1 matching over 9 bases. V lost 2 bases, J lost 7 bases, and 6 bases stayed unmatched. CDR3 size: 16 residues. The germline gives CDR1 SGHVS, CDR2 FNYEAQ. CDR3 bases: TGTGCCAGCAGCTTATGGGGGACAGGGTACAATTCACCCCTCCACTTT. This translates into CASSLWGTGYNSPLHF.

This clonotype was observed a handful of times. This chain connects TRBV15 to TRBJ2-5; D call uncertain. Deletions cut 5 bases from V and 2 bases from J, with 9 bases between. CDR1 and CDR2 from the germline V gene are LNHNV and YYDKDF (reference sequence). This CDR3 comprises 13 residues. The CDR3 loop is CATSGQVQETQYF. CDR3 DNA sequence: TGTGCCACCAGCGGTCAGGTGCAAGAGACCCAGTACTTC.

V is TRBV11-2 and J is TRBJ2-7, with 8 bases fitting TRBD2. Trimming cost V 5 bases and J 1 base; bases outside gene matches: 13. The V gene's germline CDR1 is SGHAT and CDR2 FQNNGV. The CDR3 sequence is 17 residues long. The CDR3 DNA reads TGTGCCAGCAGCAACCACCCAGCGGGGGTGCTGTCCTACGAGCAGTACTTC. Its translation is CASSNHPAGVLSYEQYF.

The V and J genes are TRBV3-1 and TRBJ2-1, with D uncertain. The V gene's germline CDR1 is LGHDT and CDR2 YNNKEL (reference sequence). The germline V and J ends were trimmed by 1 base and 8 bases, with 9 bases remaining between them. CDR3 size: 13 residues. As DNA, the CDR3 is TGTGCCAGCAGCCAAGTCCTGACTTATGAGCAGTTCTTC. It yields the protein CASSQVLTYEQFF.

This clonotype appeared many times. The V and J genes are TRBV4-1 and TRBJ2-2; D ambiguous. Germline CDR1 and CDR2: MGHRA and YSYEKL. Trimming took off 3 bases at V and 3 bases at J, with 14 bases between the two ends. This CDR3 has 16 residues. DNA for the CDR3: TGCGCCAGCAGCCATCACGATCAGTCGGACACCGGGGAGCTGTTTTTT. The encoded protein is CASSHHDQSDTGELFF.

This clonotype was counted at least ten times. The chain joins TRBV4-1 to TRBJ2-7; the D gene is possibly TRBD1 (6 bases). The V and J ends lost 3 bases and 3 bases respectively, with 9 bases between them. The CDR3 length is 13 residues. Per the germline V gene, CDR1 is MGHRA and CDR2 is YSYEKL. Here the CDR3 reads CASSQGAVYEQYF. CDR3 nucleotide sequence: TGCGCCAGCAGCCAGGGGGCGGTCTACGAGCAGTACTTC.

The chain combines TRBV6-2 or TRBV6-3 with TRBJ2-1; the D gene could be TRBD1 or TRBD2 (5 bases each). Germline lookup yields CDR1 MNHEY and CDR2 SVGEGT. The CDR3 spans 13 residues. Trimming removed 10 bases from V and 8 bases from J, with 18 bases in between. The CDR3 DNA sequence: TGTGCCACCCTAATCGGGACGAGAGATGAGCAGTTCTTC. Residues: CATLIGTRDEQFF.

This clonotype has only a few counts. The J gene is TRBJ2-7, the V gene TRBV11-2, with 9 bases aligning to TRBD1. CDR1 and CDR2 from the germline V gene are SGHAT and FQNNGV. The CDR3 totals 14 residues. With V trimmed by 5 bases and J by 5 bases, 7 bases remained unmatched. Here the CDR3 reads CASSPGQGYNEQYF. The CDR3, as DNA: TGTGCCAGCAGCCCGGGACAGGGATACAACGAGCAGTACTTC.